What follows are 18 T cell receptor beta chains derived from one specimen sequenced in a study of neurological immune-mediated disorders. Each CDR3 protein is one row after TCRdb ran MiXCR on the 5' RACE reads. The sample contains approximately 53,000 distinct CDR3 sequences, 8% to 10% of which appear only once. Noted time point: longitudinal time-point 1 (baseline). Material for sequencing was PBMCs. All receptors derive from a woman aged 40 to 50 in good health.

This clonotype was found many times. The gene calls are TRBV12-3 or TRBV12-4 and TRBJ2-6; 10 positions match TRBD1. The CDR3 totals 15 residues. After removal of 6 bases from V and 3 bases from J, the junction contained 2 bases not matched to a gene. The CDR3 here is CASSRDRGGANVLTF. In DNA, the CDR3 is TGTGCCAGCAGCAGGGACAGGGGTGGGGCCAACGTCCTGACTTTC.

This clonotype was recorded many times. The rearrangement joins TRBV20-1 to TRBJ2-1; D remains ambiguous. CDR1 is DFQATT, CDR2 SNEGSKA, per germline (reference sequence). CDR3 length: 12 residues. Between the trimmed V and J ends, which lost 4 bases and 4 bases, there was a span of 8 bases. The DNA for the CDR3 is TGCAGTGCTAAGAACCCTTACAATGAGCAGTTCTTC. This gives the protein CSAKNPYNEQFF.

This clonotype was detected ten times or more. The chain employs TRBV20-1 and TRBJ1-5; D gene unclear. The CDR3 is 13 residues long. V lost 6 bases and J 4 bases, leaving 13 bases between the germline ends. Looked up from germline, CDR1 is DFQATT and CDR2 is SNEGSKA (reference sequence). As DNA, the CDR3 is TGCAGTGCGACCGGGCGGCGGAATCAGCCCCAGCATTTT. This translates into CSATGRRNQPQHF.

In its sample, this clonotype was seen many times. The J gene is TRBJ1-2, the V gene TRBV18; D not resolved. Germline V gene sequence: CDR1 KGHSH, CDR2 LQKENI. V was pared by 4 bases and J by 4 bases, with 7 bases between. CDR3 length: 12 residues. The CDR3 loop reads CASSLDGYGYTF. For the CDR3, the DNA is TGTGCCAGCTCACTGGACGGCTATGGCTACACCTTC.

This clonotype was seen ten or more times. The chain carries TRBV4-3 and TRBJ1-2; 8 nucleotides align to TRBD1. Germline V CDR1 and CDR2: LGHNA, YSLEER. The CDR3 runs 15 residues. Trimming cost V 1 base and J 4 bases; bases outside gene matches: 5. CDR3 sequence: CASSQGQGILYGYTF. The DNA for the CDR3 is TGCGCCAGCAGCCAAGGACAGGGGATTCTCTATGGCTACACCTTC.

This clonotype counts as medium-sized. The CDR3 spells CASSLNPGGEKLFF. DNA of the CDR3: TGTGCCAGCAGCCTAAATCCCGGGGGTGAAAAACTGTTTTTT. The V gene is TRBV7-2, the J gene TRBJ1-4; possible D gene TRBD1, 5 bases. The V and J ends lost 5 bases and 7 bases respectively, with 14 bases between them. This CDR3 has 14 amino acids. Per the germline V gene, CDR1 is SGHTA and CDR2 is FQGNSA.

Many counts were recorded for this clonotype. The gene calls are TRBV9 and TRBJ2-2; the match to TRBD2 covers 10 bases. The CDR3 spans 17 residues. With V trimmed by 0 bases and J by 4 bases, 6 bases remained unmatched. CDR1 and CDR2 (germline): SGDLS, YYNGEE. The CDR3 DNA reads TGTGCCAGCAGCGTAGAAAGGACTAGCGGCCCCACCGGGGAGCTGTTTTTT. Amino acid sequence: CASSVERTSGPTGELFF.

Judged by abundance, this clonotype is medium-sized. The rearrangement uses TRBV5-1 and TRBJ2-5; D gene uncertain. The germline CDR1 and CDR2 sequences are SGHRS and YFSETQ. Deletions cut 3 bases from V and 5 bases from J, with 23 bases between. This CDR3 is 17 amino acids long. The CDR3 reads CASSSTPKDRFLETQYF. The CDR3 DNA reads TGCGCCAGCAGCTCCACACCGAAGGACCGGTTCCTGGAGACCCAGTACTTC.

V is TRBV7-2 and J is TRBJ2-3; 8 nucleotides align to TRBD1. The CDR3 consists of 17 residues. J lost 3 bases, V lost 4 bases, and 12 bases had no gene match. Germline assignment: CDR1 SGHTA and CDR2 FQGNSA. In DNA, the CDR3 is TGTGCCAGCAGCTGGCAGGGGACAGGAGGGCCGACAGATACGCAGTATTTT. It translates to CASSWQGTGGPTDTQYF.

This clonotype was picked up many times. The chain has TRBV4-3 and TRBJ2-1; 7 nucleotides agree with TRBD2. V lost 0 bases, J lost 0 bases, and 8 bases stayed unmatched. CDR3 length equals 18 residues. Germline assignment: CDR1 LGHNA and CDR2 YSLEER. In DNA form, the CDR3 reads TGCGCCAGCAGCCAAGATCGGTCCCTAGCGGACTCCTACAATGAGCAGTTCTTC. Protein sequence: CASSQDRSLADSYNEQFF.

This clonotype was observed at least ten times. The genes are TRBV7-9 and TRBJ1-2; D is undetermined. Germline CDR1 reads SEHNR; CDR2 reads FQNEAQ (reference sequence). The CDR3 totals 13 residues. Trimming stripped 3 bases from V and 3 bases from J, with 8 bases between. CDR3 region: CASSFGEDYGYTF. CDR3 coding DNA: TGTGCCAGCAGCTTCGGTGAGGACTATGGCTACACCTTC.

This clonotype appeared many times. J is TRBJ2-2 and V is TRBV7-9; D is ambiguous. Trimming removed 5 bases at V and 7 bases at J, with 17 bases between. CDR1 is SEHNR, CDR2 FQNEAQ, per germline (reference sequence). CDR3 length equals 15 residues. As DNA, the CDR3 is TGTGCCAGCAGCCACCCTCTTTGGGCGGACGGGGAGCTGTTTTTT. It encodes CASSHPLWADGELFF.

This clonotype has at least ten counts. The rearrangement links TRBV5-5 to TRBJ2-1, with 7 bases that match TRBD2. The V gene's germline CDR1 is SGHKS and CDR2 YYEKEE (reference sequence). The CDR3 sequence is 15 residues long. With 2 bases clipped from V and 4 bases from J, the junction kept 6 bases outside the gene matches. The CDR3 bases are TGTGCCAGCAGCTTTCTTTCGGGGGGTTACAATGAGCAGTTCTTC. Amino acids: CASSFLSGGYNEQFF.

The V call is TRBV19, the J call TRBJ1-4; D remains unclear. Germline V CDR1 and CDR2: LNHDA, SQIVND (reference sequence). V was cut by 6 bases and J by 4 bases, with 15 bases left in between. The CDR3 totals 15 residues. CDR3 DNA: TGTGCCAGTAGCTCGTCGGAGCGGTATAATGAAAAACTGTTTTTT. It codes for CASSSSERYNEKLFF.

This clonotype was found many times. This rearrangement joins TRBV5-1 to TRBJ2-5, with D unclear. Trimming stripped 1 base from V and 2 bases from J, with 6 bases between. Germline assignment: CDR1 SGHRS and CDR2 YFSETQ. CDR3 size: 13 residues. CDR3 DNA sequence: TGCGCCAGCAGCTTGTTCCAGCAAGAGACCCAGTACTTC. Its translation is CASSLFQQETQYF.

This clonotype occurred many times. The chain links TRBV20-1 to TRBJ1-1; 7 bases align to TRBD1. The ends lost 6 bases at V and 2 bases at J; junction bases unmatched: 9. The CDR3 loop spans 14 amino acids. Germline V gene sequence: CDR1 DFQATT, CDR2 SNEGSKA (reference sequence). In DNA, the CDR3 is TGCAGTGCACAGGAGGGGGCAAGAAACACTGAAGCTTTCTTT. This sequence encodes CSAQEGARNTEAFF.

This clonotype was detected ten times or more. The rearrangement links TRBV4-2 to TRBJ2-7; no firm D call. Germline V gene lookup returns CDR1 LGHNA and CDR2 YNFKEQ. This CDR3 contains 16 residues. Trimming pared 1 base from V and 2 bases from J, leaving 15 bases between. CDR3 loop: CASSQVGWQRPYEQYF. CDR3 DNA: TGTGCCAGCAGCCAAGTCGGTTGGCAGCGCCCCTACGAGCAGTACTTC.

About this clonotype: Germline is not matched at one junction end, which may reflect a read error. This chain joins TRBV9 and TRBJ2-7, with 9 positions matching TRBD2. The length of the CDR3 is 14 residues. Germline V gene sequence: CDR1 SGDLS, CDR2 YYNGEE. The CDR3 bases are TGTGACAGCAGCGTAGGAGGAGCGGGAGGCGAGCAGTACTTC. This gives the protein CDSSVGGAGGEQYF.